The sequence of this T cell receptor beta chain was determined in a study of blood T cell repertoires in COVID-19. Across the whole study: T cells, B-cell-depleted T cells, or PBMCs provided the cDNA or gDNA that served as material.

The CDR3 runs to 16 residues. The trim removed 1 base at V and 5 bases at J, leaving 2 bases unmatched. Germline CDR1 is LGHDT and CDR2 is YNNKEL (reference sequence). The data were produced by immunoSEQ multiplex PCR, yet TCRdb's version contains in-frame clones alone and is incomplete. Of roughly 72,000 clones detected, about nine tenths appear once; the ten largest clones hold over 2.5%. This rearrangement joins TRBV3-1 (or the pseudogene TRBV3-2) to TRBJ2-5, with 15 bases aligning to TRBD2. Sequences were obtained from peripheral blood. This receptor was taken from a human donor in a cohort sampled during active COVID-19. The CDR3 nucleotides are TGTGCCAGCAGCCAAGGGACTAGCGGGGGGGCCGAGACCCAGTACTTC. Translated: CASSQGTSGGAETQYF.